Following are 31 T cell receptor beta chains from one sample sequenced in a study of blood T cell repertoires in COVID-19. Clones were sequenced by immunoSEQ multiplex PCR, and TCRdb holds only the in-frame ones, with some missing. The sample includes roughly 300,000 clones, about nine tenths of them seen just once. The sequenced sample was PBMCs or T cells enriched from blood (not recorded which). The source of these receptors is a man aged 30 to 45 who had recovered from COVID-19.

This clone is a singleton in its sample. This chain links TRBV20-1 with TRBJ2-1; D gene ambiguous. The CDR3 is 10 amino acids. Per germline, CDR1 DFQATT and CDR2 SNEGSKA (reference sequence). Trimming took 5 bases from V and 5 from J, leaving 4 bases between them. CDR3 loop: CSAFNNEQFF. CDR3 sequence (DNA): TGCAGTGCTTTTAACAATGAGCAGTTCTTC.

V and J are TRBV27 and TRBJ2-7; D remains ambiguous. The CDR3 runs 18 residues. CDR1 and CDR2 (germline): MNHEY, SMNVEV (reference sequence). Trimming pared 4 bases from V and 6 bases from J, leaving 28 bases between. The CDR3 DNA reads TGTGCCAGCAGTTCTGATATTCCCGTCCATTCACAAACACCCGAGCAGTACTTC. Translated: CASSSDIPVHSQTPEQYF.

A few counts support this clone. The CDR3 sequence: CASSEVSETGELFF. The CDR3 DNA is TGTGCCAGCAGTGAAGTCTCAGAAACCGGGGAGCTGTTTTTT. The chain couples TRBV6-1 to TRBJ2-2; D is ambiguous. CDR1 MNHNS and CDR2 SASEGT come from the germline V gene. This CDR3 comprises 14 residues. The ends were cut back, 1 base at V and 5 bases at J, with 8 bases in the middle.

This chain uses TRBV14 with TRBJ2-5; D is undetermined. This CDR3 has 13 residues. The germline V gene has CDR1 SGHDN and CDR2 FVKESK. The ends were cut back, 1 base at V and 3 bases at J, with 6 bases in the middle. The CDR3 DNA reads as TGTGCCAGCAGCCAAGTATCGGAAGAGACCCAGTACTTC. Protein: CASSQVSEETQYF.

Here the CDR3 DNA reads TGTGCCAGCAGTGCCACCTCTAGAGGTGCGGCAGATACGCAGTATTTT. Translated, it gives CASSATSRGAADTQYF. This chain links TRBV6-1 with TRBJ2-3, with no clear D. Germline lookup yields CDR1 MNHNS and CDR2 SASEGT. The CDR3 consists of 16 residues. V was cut by 4 bases and J by 4 bases, with 18 bases left in between.

The chain combines TRBV19 with TRBJ1-5, with a weak D call TRBD1 (6 bases). This CDR3 is built from 15 residues. Germline loops: CDR1 LNHDA, CDR2 SQIVND (reference sequence). V lost 10 bases and J 4 bases, leaving 20 bases between the germline ends. The CDR3 DNA is TGTGCCACGAAGTTGGAGGCAGGGGTAAATCAGCCCCAGCATTTT. Its translation: CATKLEAGVNQPQHF. The whole variable domain, filled in from reference TRBV19 and TRBJ1-5, reads DGGITQSPKYLFRKEGQNVTLSCEQNLNHDAMYWYRQDPGQGLRLIYYSQIVNDFQKGDIAEGYSVSREKKESFPLTVTSAQKNPTAFYLCATKLEAGVNQPQHFGDGTRLSIL.

The chain uses TRBV5-6 and TRBJ2-2, with D possibly matching TRBD1 (5 bases). The V end was cut by 6 bases, the J end by 5 bases, with 20 bases between. CDR1 and CDR2 from the germline V gene are SGHDT and YYEEEE. There are 16 residues in the CDR3. The CDR3 is CASNHFGAEKTGELFF. In nucleotides, the CDR3 is TGTGCCAGCAACCATTTTGGGGCGGAAAAGACCGGGGAGCTGTTTTTT. Variable domain in full (rest from reference TRBV5-6 and TRBJ2-2): DAGVTQSPTHLIKTRGQQVTLRCSPKSGHDTVSWYQQALGQGPQFIFQYYEEEERQRGNFPDRFSGHQFPNYSSELNVNALLLGDSALYLCASNHFGAEKTGELFFGEGSRLTVL.

V gene TRBV11-2 combines with J gene TRBJ1-2; 7 bases match TRBD1. The ends lost 11 bases at V and 3 bases at J; junction bases unmatched: 6. Per germline, CDR1 SGHAT and CDR2 FQNNGV. The CDR3 totals 12 residues. This chain's CDR3 is CACPRGDYGYTF. The CDR3, as DNA: TGTGCCTGTCCCAGGGGGGACTATGGCTACACCTTC. Supplemented by reference TRBV11-2 and TRBJ1-2, the full variable domain reads EAGVAQSPRYKIIEKRQSVAFWCNPISGHATLYWYQQILGQGPKLLIQFQNNGVVDDSQLPKDRFSAERLKGVDSTLKIQPAKLEDSAVYLCACPRGDYGYTFGSGTRLTVV.

The chain is built from TRBV27 and TRBJ2-4, with D possibly being TRBD2 (7 bases). The germline CDR1 and CDR2 sequences are MNHEY and SMNVEV (reference sequence). This CDR3 contains 16 residues. V was cut by 5 bases and J by 2 bases, with 16 bases left in between. The CDR3 is CASSPPWGGTKNIQYF. CDR3 DNA sequence: TGTGCCAGCAGTCCCCCGTGGGGGGGCACCAAAAACATTCAGTACTTC.

The chain couples TRBV15 to TRBJ1-3, with a tentative D call TRBD1 (6 bases). This CDR3 region has 15 residues. Germline V gene data show CDR1 as LNHNV and CDR2 as YYDKDF (reference sequence). The V end was cut by 4 bases, the J end by 2 bases, with 12 bases between. The CDR3 DNA reads as TGTGCCACCAGCAAACAGGGAAGGGCTGGAAACACCATATATTTT. Its protein product is CATSKQGRAGNTIYF.

This rearrangement joins TRBV3-1 (or the pseudogene TRBV3-2) to TRBJ2-1; 10 nucleotides line up with TRBD2. This CDR3 is 16 amino acids long. Germline CDR1 is LGHDT and CDR2 is YNNKEL (reference sequence). J lost 6 bases, V lost 1 base, and 6 bases had no gene match. Here the CDR3 reads CASSQVASGSSNEQFF. CDR3 DNA sequence: TGTGCCAGCAGCCAAGTGGCTAGCGGGAGTAGCAATGAGCAGTTCTTC.

The chain has TRBV5-4 and TRBJ2-1; D is perhaps TRBD2 (6 bases). The germline CDR1 and CDR2 sequences are SGHNT and YYREEE (reference sequence). V gave up 3 bases and J gave up 5 bases, with 15 bases separating them. The CDR3 totals 15 residues. CDR3 in amino acids: CASSSSGLLDNEQFF. The CDR3 DNA sequence: TGTGCCAGCAGCTCGTCGGGACTCCTCGACAATGAGCAGTTCTTC.

This sequence joins TRBV5-1 and TRBJ1-4; 7 bases line up with TRBD1. Germline V gives CDR1 SGHRS, CDR2 YFSETQ. The CDR3 is made up of 13 amino acids. V lost 8 bases to trimming and J lost 8 bases; unmatched junction nucleotides: 9. The CDR3 spells CASATGEREKLFF. CDR3 bases: TGCGCCAGTGCTACAGGGGAGAGGGAAAAACTGTTTTTT.

For this clone: This same CDR3 is encoded by further DNA sequences in the sample. The chain uses TRBV27 and TRBJ1-2; 10 bases are a match to TRBD1. This CDR3 has 13 amino acids. Trimming took 5 bases from V and 8 from J; bases not matched to a gene: 5. Germline V lookup: CDR1 MNHEY, CDR2 SMNVEV (reference sequence). This CDR3 is CASSLGQGGGYTF. CDR3 nucleotide sequence: TGTGCCAGCAGTCTCGGACAGGGGGGCGGCTACACCTTC.

J is TRBJ2-2 and V is TRBV24-1; 11 bases match TRBD2. The CDR3 totals 16 residues. Germline V gene lookup returns CDR1 KGHDR and CDR2 SFDVKD. V trimming: 4 bases; J trimming: 6 bases; junction bases outside the gene matches: 6. CDR3 bases: TGTGCCACCAGTGAACCGACTAGCGGGGAAGCCGGGGAGCTGTTTTTT. Protein sequence: CATSEPTSGEAGELFF.

The V and J genes are TRBV11-2 and TRBJ2-1; tentatively, D is TRBD1 (5 bases). Germline V lookup: CDR1 SGHAT, CDR2 FQNNGV. Trimming removed 1 base from V and 7 bases from J, with 11 bases in between. CDR3 length equals 14 residues. This CDR3 is CASSLAGRGNEQFF. Written as DNA, the CDR3 is TGTGCCAGCAGCTTAGCAGGTAGGGGTAATGAGCAGTTCTTC.

The chain recombines TRBV19 with TRBJ1-3; a possible D gene is TRBD1 (6 bases). Germline-derived CDR1 and CDR2 are LNHDA and SQIVND (reference sequence). The V and J ends lost 7 bases and 7 bases respectively, with 14 bases between them. This CDR3 has 13 amino acids. The chain's CDR3 is CASNDGQLNTIYF. CDR3 bases: TGTGCCAGTAATGACGGACAGCTGAACACCATATATTTT.

The chain has TRBV5-6 and TRBJ1-3; 7 bases agree with TRBD1. This CDR3 has 13 amino acids. Germline trimming cut 5 bases from V and 1 base from J; bases unmatched to any gene: 0. Germline lookup yields CDR1 SGHDT and CDR2 YYEEEE. The CDR3 is CASRTGSGNTIYF. The CDR3 DNA is TGTGCCAGCAGGACAGGGTCTGGAAACACCATATATTTT.

The chain recombines TRBV18 with TRBJ2-7, with D possibly TRBD1 on 6 matching bases. CDR3 length equals 16 residues. Germline V lookup: CDR1 KGHSH, CDR2 LQKENI. Trimming removed 4 bases from V and 2 bases from J, with 18 bases in between. CDR3 DNA sequence: TGTGCCAGCTCACAAACAGGGTCCTCCTCTCCCTACGAGCAGTACTTC. Its translation: CASSQTGSSSPYEQYF. Drawing the rest from reference TRBV18 and TRBJ2-7, the complete variable domain is NAGVMQNPRHLVRRRGQEARLRCSPMKGHSHVYWYRQLPEEGLKFMVYLQKENIIDESGMPKERFSAEFPKEGPSILRIQQVVRGDSAAYFCASSQTGSSSPYEQYFGPGTRLTVT.

The gene calls are TRBV11-3 and TRBJ1-1; D remains ambiguous. Deletions cut 4 bases from V and 2 bases from J, with 14 bases between. Germline V gene data show CDR1 as SGHNT and CDR2 as YENEEA. The CDR3 is made up of 15 amino acids. The CDR3 DNA sequence: TGTGCCAGCAGCTCATCCCGGGTGATTAACACTGAAGCTTTCTTT. Translated: CASSSSRVINTEAFF.

The count of this clone is one. The gene calls are TRBV7-8 and TRBJ1-2; 11 nucleotides agree with TRBD1. This CDR3 has 16 amino acids. Germline values: CDR1 SGHVS, CDR2 FQNEAQ. Trimming took 2 bases from V and 5 from J; bases not matched to a gene: 7. The CDR3 DNA reads TGTGCCAGCAGCTTAAGGACAGGGGGCGACCCATATGGCTACACCTTC. Translation: CASSLRTGGDPYGYTF.

J is TRBJ1-6 and V is TRBV2; a possible D gene is TRBD1 (6 bases). Germline V gives CDR1 SNHLY, CDR2 FYNNEI. There are 13 residues in the CDR3. The germline V and J ends were trimmed by 6 bases and 8 bases, with 11 bases remaining between them. In DNA form, the CDR3 reads TGTGCCAGCAGGGCGCAGGGGTATTCACCCCTCCACTTT. Translating it yields CASRAQGYSPLHF.

The chain has TRBV3-1 (or the pseudogene TRBV3-2) and TRBJ2-3; 11 bases are shared with TRBD2. Trimming took 0 bases from V and 0 from J; bases not matched to a gene: 8. CDR1 and CDR2 from the germline V gene are LGHDT and YNNKEL (reference sequence). CDR3 size: 19 residues. The CDR3 loop reads CASSQERLAGRSSTDTQYF. The CDR3 nucleotides are TGTGCCAGCAGCCAAGAAAGACTAGCGGGGCGGTCTAGCACAGATACGCAGTATTTT.

In DNA, the CDR3 is TGCGCCAGCAGCTACCTAGCGGGATTCTCCTACGAGCAGTACTTC. It is translated as CASSYLAGFSYEQYF. The J gene is TRBJ2-7, the V gene TRBV5-1, with 9 nucleotides matching TRBD2. Trimming cost V 3 bases and J 0 bases; bases outside gene matches: 4. The CDR3 sequence is 15 residues long. Germline CDR1 and CDR2: SGHRS and YFSETQ.

This chain uses TRBV29-1 with TRBJ2-5, with a weak D call TRBD2 (7 bases). The V and J ends lost 3 bases and 5 bases respectively, with 16 bases between them. This CDR3 contains 14 residues. Germline V gene data show CDR1 as SQVTM and CDR2 as ANQGSEA. Written as DNA, the CDR3 is TGCAGCGTTGATCGGGGGGCGCGACGGGAGACCCAGTACTTC. Translating it yields CSVDRGARRETQYF.

The V gene is TRBV7-9, the J gene TRBJ1-4; D is uncertain. CDR3 size: 12 residues. V was cut by 5 bases and J by 8 bases, with 9 bases left in between. The germline V gene has CDR1 SEHNR and CDR2 FQNEAQ (reference sequence). CDR3 loop: CASSPSGEKLFF. DNA of the CDR3: TGTGCCAGCAGCCCCTCGGGGGAAAAACTGTTTTTT.

The chain is built from TRBV6-1 and TRBJ2-7, with TRBD1 matching over 7 bases. The CDR3 totals 14 residues. J lost 1 base, V lost 2 bases, and 2 bases had no gene match. The germline V gene encodes CDR1 MNHNS and CDR2 SASEGT. CDR3 in DNA: TGTGCCAGCAGTGAAACAGGGGCGTCCTACGAGCAGTACTTC. Translating gives CASSETGASYEQYF.

The V call is TRBV24-1, the J call TRBJ2-1; 7 bases line up with TRBD2. Germline V gene sequence: CDR1 KGHDR, CDR2 SFDVKD. This CDR3 is 14 amino acids long. V shed 3 bases and J 10 bases; nucleotides not matched to a gene: 8. CDR3 coding DNA: TGTGCCACCAGTGATCCTGTGACTAGCTGGGAGCAGTTCTTC. Translating gives CATSDPVTSWEQFF.

The J gene is TRBJ2-1, the V gene TRBV10-1; no clear D gene. Germline loops: CDR1 WNHNN, CDR2 SYGVQD (reference sequence). V lost 3 bases to trimming and J lost 4 bases, with 16 bases between them. The CDR3 loop spans 16 amino acids. The CDR3 loop reads CASSDLRPRGYNEQFF. The CDR3 nucleotides read TGCGCCAGCAGTGATCTGAGGCCTAGAGGTTACAATGAGCAGTTCTTC.

This chain uses TRBV19 with TRBJ1-1, with D maybe TRBD1 (5 bases). Trimming removed 2 bases from V and 0 bases from J, with 10 bases in between. Looked up from germline, CDR1 is LNHDA and CDR2 is SQIVND (reference sequence). CDR3 length equals 15 residues. The CDR3 region is CASSITGTMNTEAFF. CDR3 bases: TGTGCCAGTAGTATAACAGGTACCATGAACACTGAAGCTTTCTTT.

The chain's CDR3 is CASSMGQGDYNEQFF. The DNA of the CDR3 is TGCGCCAGCAGCATGGGACAGGGGGACTACAATGAGCAGTTCTTC. This rearrangement joins TRBV5-1 to TRBJ2-1; 11 bases are a match to TRBD1. The germline V gene encodes CDR1 SGHRS and CDR2 YFSETQ. The CDR3 totals 15 residues. V was clipped by 4 bases and J by 3 bases; unmatched bases: 3. The full variable domain, its missing parts supplied by reference TRBV5-1 and TRBJ2-1, is KAGVTQTPRYLIKTRGQQVTLSCSPISGHRSVSWYQQTPGQGLQFLFEYFSETQRNKGNFPGRFSGRQFSNSRSEMNVSTLELGDSALYLCASSMGQGDYNEQFFGPGTRLTVL.